The 25 T cell receptor beta chains below were found in one sample sequenced in a study of spatial heterogeneity in lung cancer. MiXCR, run by TCRdb on the 5' RACE reads, gives a single entry per CDR3 protein. The sample has around 5,000 distinct CDR3 sequences; around 3.2% are singletons. The time point is: sample taken at primary tumor resection. This sample comprised normal lung tissue next to the tumor, obtained at surgery. These receptor sequences come from a male donor with early-stage non-small cell lung cancer.

By proportion, this clonotype is medium-sized. The gene calls are TRBV2 and TRBJ2-4; the D gene could be TRBD1 or TRBD2 (5 bases each). The ends were cut back, 3 bases at V and 0 bases at J, with 12 bases in the middle. Germline CDR1 and CDR2: SNHLY and FYNNEI. The CDR3 spans 16 residues. The CDR3 protein is CASSDWGTIAKNIQYF. CDR3 bases: TGTGCCAGCAGTGATTGGGGGACGATAGCCAAAAACATTCAGTACTTC.

The sample holds many counts of this clonotype. The rearrangement links TRBV2 to TRBJ2-2; 8 positions agree with TRBD1. This CDR3 is 15 amino acids long. After removal of 3 bases from V and 0 bases from J, the junction contained 0 bases not matched to a gene. Germline V CDR1 and CDR2: SNHLY, FYNNEI. In DNA form, the CDR3 reads TGTGCCAGCAGTGAGGACAGGGCGAACACCGGGGAGCTGTTTTTT. Its protein is CASSEDRANTGELFF.

This clonotype was observed at least ten times. The chain uses TRBV2 and TRBJ2-7, with 9 nucleotides matching TRBD2. This CDR3 comprises 16 residues. Germline trimming cut 2 bases from V and 5 bases from J; bases unmatched to any gene: 10. Germline values: CDR1 SNHLY, CDR2 FYNNEI. CDR3: CASSEPVEREANEQYF. The DNA for the CDR3 is TGTGCCAGCAGTGAACCGGTAGAGCGGGAGGCCAACGAGCAGTACTTC.

This clonotype has ten or more counts. This rearrangement joins TRBV6-5 to TRBJ2-2; D remains unclear. The CDR3 covers 14 residues. In germline, CDR1 is MNHEY, CDR2 SVGAGI. The germline V and J ends were trimmed by 6 bases and 4 bases, with 12 bases remaining between them. The CDR3 DNA reads as TGTGCCAGCAGGGCTGCGTCGGGCACCGGGGAGCTGTTTTTT. Protein: CASRAASGTGELFF.

In this sample, this clonotype turned up many times. The chain combines TRBV6-2 or TRBV6-3 with TRBJ1-5; no definite D call. The CDR3 extends over 14 amino acids. Trimming removed 0 bases at V and 5 bases at J, with 8 bases between. Germline-derived CDR1 and CDR2 are MNHEY and SVGEGT. The CDR3 sequence is CASSYSPDHQPQHF. The CDR3 DNA reads as TGTGCCAGCAGTTACTCCCCAGATCATCAGCCCCAGCATTTT.

This clonotype was recorded at least ten times. J is TRBJ2-7 and V is TRBV6-2 or TRBV6-3; no definite D call. The V end lost 0 bases, the J end lost 3 bases, and 3 bases lay between the germline ends. The CDR3 runs to 12 residues. Looked up from germline, CDR1 is MNHEY and CDR2 is SVGEGT. The CDR3 DNA is TGTGCCAGCAGTTACTCGAACTACGAGCAGTACGTC. Translation gives CASSYSNYEQYV.

At least ten counts were recorded for this clonotype. The V and J genes are TRBV6-1 and TRBJ2-4; tentative D call: TRBD2 (5 bases). Between the trimmed V and J ends, which lost 7 bases and 0 bases, there was a span of 19 bases. The germline gives CDR1 MNHNS, CDR2 SASEGT. The CDR3 covers 17 residues. This chain's CDR3 is CASKGLEGRIAKNIQYF. The CDR3 region has the DNA TGTGCCAGCAAGGGATTAGAGGGCCGGATAGCCAAAAACATTCAGTACTTC.

This clonotype came up many times. The V and J genes are TRBV6-2 or TRBV6-3 and TRBJ1-5; maybe TRBD1 (6 bases). The CDR3 extends over 17 amino acids. V lost 7 bases and J 7 bases, leaving 26 bases between the germline ends. CDR1 is MNHEY and CDR2 is SVGEGT in the germline V gene. The CDR3 here is CASTSPSHRAAGQPQHF. CDR3 in DNA: TGTGCCAGCACCTCCCCCTCCCACAGGGCCGCCGGGCAGCCCCAGCATTTT.

A word on this clonotype: A much larger clonotype is one base distant, so this may be a read error. The J gene is TRBJ2-5, the V gene TRBV19; D remains unclear. The germline gives CDR1 LNHDA, CDR2 SQIVND (reference sequence). The CDR3 is 12 residues long. CDR3 region: CASSTLQGLQHF. CDR3 DNA: TGTGCCAGTAGTACCCTCCAAGGCCTCCAGCACTTC.

This clonotype showed up many times. The V and J genes are TRBV12-3 or TRBV12-4 and TRBJ2-3; 8 bases are a match to TRBD1. Trimming cost V 5 bases and J 6 bases; bases outside gene matches: 10. The CDR3 is made up of 15 amino acids. CDR3 sequence reads: CASSPDGTGSDTQYF. In DNA form, the CDR3 reads TGTGCCAGCAGTCCCGACGGGACAGGATCTGATACGCAGTATTTT.

The sample holds a few counts of this clonotype. This chain links TRBV7-9 with TRBJ2-3; 7 positions match TRBD1. The J call may be mistaken, given a closer DNA end match to TRBJ1-5. The CDR3 runs 15 residues. The germline V gene has CDR1 SEHNR and CDR2 FQNEAQ (reference sequence). The CDR3 DNA reads as TGTGCCAGCAGCTTACCAGGGGGAGGGACAGATACGCAGCATTTT. Its protein product is CASSLPGGGTDTQHF.

This clonotype rates as medium-sized. The chain links TRBV29-1 to TRBJ1-2; the D gene is possibly TRBD1 (5 bases). The V end was cut by 6 bases, the J end by 8 bases, with 16 bases between. The germline CDR1 and CDR2 sequences are SQVTM and ANQGSEA. This CDR3 is built from 12 residues. In DNA form, the CDR3 reads TGCAGCGTCGGAGGCAGGGATTTCGGCTACACCTTC. Protein sequence: CSVGGRDFGYTF.

This clonotype was observed a handful of times. This sequence joins TRBV4-1 and TRBJ1-5; no clear D gene. CDR3 length: 15 residues. V gave up 2 bases and J gave up 3 bases, with 11 bases separating them. Germline V gene data show CDR1 as MGHRA and CDR2 as YSYEKL. The CDR3 bases are TGCGCCAGCAGCCAACTACGGGGAAACAATCAGCCCCAGCATTTT. This translates into CASSQLRGNNQPQHF.

In its sample, this clonotype ranks as medium-sized. The chain employs TRBV2 and TRBJ2-2; 8 bases agree with TRBD1. Germline CDR1 is SNHLY and CDR2 is FYNNEI. V was clipped by 4 bases and J by 4 bases; unmatched bases: 5. The CDR3 length is 15 residues. CDR3 in DNA: TGTGCCAGCAGTGTACCGGACAGGGTCACCGGGGAGCTGTTTTTT. This sequence encodes CASSVPDRVTGELFF.

This clonotype has only a few counts. The rearrangement joins TRBV27 to TRBJ2-6, with no clear D. Trimming stripped 1 base from V and 0 bases from J, with 4 bases between. The CDR3 totals 15 residues. The germline gives CDR1 MNHEY, CDR2 SMNVEV (reference sequence). The CDR3 nucleotides read TGTGCCAGCAGTTTATTCTTCTCTGGGGCCAACGTCCTGACTTTC. Encoded protein: CASSLFFSGANVLTF. Drawing the rest from reference TRBV27 and TRBJ2-6, the complete variable domain is EAQVTQNPRYLITVTGKKLTVTCSQNMNHEYMSWYRQDPGLGLRQIYYSMNVEVTDKGDVPEGYKVSRKEKRNFPLILESPSPNQTSLYFCASSLFFSGANVLTFGAGSRLTVL.

This clonotype is deemed medium-sized. This sequence joins TRBV2 and TRBJ2-1; tentatively, D is TRBD2 (6 bases). V lost 7 bases to trimming and J lost 8 bases, with 15 bases between them. Per germline, CDR1 SNHLY and CDR2 FYNNEI. This CDR3 region has 13 residues. CDR3 loop: CASMSGSAHEQFF. The CDR3 nucleotides are TGTGCCAGCATGTCCGGGAGCGCCCATGAGCAGTTCTTC.

This clonotype occurred many times. This rearrangement joins TRBV9 to TRBJ1-2; D unresolved. The germline CDR1 and CDR2 sequences are SGDLS and YYNGEE. V lost 4 bases and J lost 0, with 13 bases in between. The CDR3 runs 15 residues. CDR3 bases: TGTGCCAGCAGCCCCCACCCCGGGGCTAACTATGGCTACACCTTC. This codes for CASSPHPGANYGYTF.

Sample share makes this clonotype large. The J gene is TRBJ2-3, the V gene TRBV7-3; weak D call: TRBD2 (6 bases). This CDR3 comprises 14 residues. The germline CDR1 and CDR2 sequences are SGHTA and FQGTGA. Trimming removed 5 bases at V and 6 bases at J, with 15 bases between. The CDR3 spells CASSPRGESDTQYF. CDR3 in DNA: TGTGCCAGCAGCCCCCGCGGGGAGTCTGATACGCAGTATTTT.

By share, this clonotype counts as medium-sized. The chain couples TRBV6-1 to TRBJ2-1; TRBD1 is a possible D gene (5 bases). Looked up from germline, CDR1 is MNHNS and CDR2 is SASEGT. V lost 4 bases and J lost 0, with 10 bases in between. This CDR3 contains 15 residues. The DNA for the CDR3 is TGTGCCAGCAGTGTATACAGGAGCTCCTACAATGAGCAGTTCTTC. Amino acid sequence: CASSVYRSSYNEQFF.

The table lists this clonotype with many counts. The chain combines TRBV7-3 with TRBJ2-1, with 9 bases that match TRBD2. Germline CDR1 SGHTA, CDR2 FQGTGA. This CDR3 contains 16 residues. The J segment lost 11 bases and the V segment lost 4 bases, leaving 15 bases of the junction unmatched. CDR3 bases: TGTGCCAGCAGCTCCGGCCGGGTGGGGGCGGGAGGGCAGCAGTTCTTC. This codes for CASSSGRVGAGGQQFF. Full variable domain (remainder filled in from reference TRBV7-3 and TRBJ2-1): GAGVSQTPSNKVTEKGKYVELRCDPISGHTALYWYRQSLGQGPEFLIYFQGTGAADDSGLPNDRFFAVRPEGSVSTLKIQRTERGDSAVYLCASSSGRVGAGGQQFFGPGTRLTVL.

This clonotype showed up just a few times. The rearrangement uses TRBV20-1 and TRBJ2-1; D is possibly TRBD1 (6 bases). The CDR3 is 16 amino acids. With 3 bases removed from V and 1 base from J, the gap between germline ends came to 16 bases. Germline values: CDR1 DFQATT, CDR2 SNEGSKA (reference sequence). The CDR3: CSASNREAGSYNEQFF. In nucleotides, the CDR3 is TGCAGTGCTAGTAACAGGGAAGCTGGGTCCTACAATGAGCAGTTCTTC.

This clonotype was seen a handful of times. The chain recombines TRBV20-1 with TRBJ1-1, with D hard to call. The CDR3 sequence is 12 residues long. Germline V gene lookup returns CDR1 DFQATT and CDR2 SNEGSKA (reference sequence). V was shortened by 5 bases and J by 1 base, with 8 bases between the two germline ends. CDR3 sequence reads: CSALVRNTEAFF. CDR3 DNA sequence: TGCAGTGCTCTTGTCAGGAACACTGAAGCTTTCTTT.

This clonotype has ten or more counts. Here the CDR3 DNA reads TGTGCCAGCAGCCCACCGGGCGGGGGAAGCACAGATACGCAGTATTTT. Amino acid sequence: CASSPPGGGSTDTQYF. V is TRBV7-9 and J is TRBJ2-3; TRBD2 aligns across 7 bases. The J segment lost 0 bases and the V segment lost 5 bases, leaving 8 bases of the junction unmatched. Germline values: CDR1 SEHNR, CDR2 FQNEAQ (reference sequence). This CDR3 is built from 16 residues.

This chain links TRBV4-1 with TRBJ1-1; the D is unclear. V lost 1 base and J lost 1, with 7 bases in between. The CDR3 length is 14 residues. Germline assignment: CDR1 MGHRA and CDR2 YSYEKL. The CDR3 bases are TGCGCCAGCAGCCAAGGGCGGAGGAACACTGAAGCTTTCTTT. It encodes CASSQGRRNTEAFF.

The sample holds one count of this clonotype. With a much larger clone just one base away, this may be a read error. The gene calls are TRBV11-2 and TRBJ1-6; no firm D call. Trimming left V 2 bases short and J 10 bases short, with 12 bases between. This CDR3 comprises 14 residues. Per germline, CDR1 SGHAT and CDR2 FQNNGV. CDR3 sequence: CASSLIGIGSPLHF. In DNA, the CDR3 is TGTGCCAGCAGCTTAATAGGGATCGGATCACCCCTCCACTTT.